This note documents a single TCR beta chain sequence. These data are taken from a study of T cell changes during pregnancy in multiple sclerosis. The CDR3 covers 15 residues. Germline lookup yields CDR1 SGHRS and CDR2 YFSETQ. The V segment lost 0 bases and the J segment 5 bases; nucleotides outside the gene matches: 6. Only in-frame clones appear in the TCRdb table, and some are missing; sequencing was by immunoSEQ multiplex PCR. The sample consists of 83,000 or so clones, over 85% of them appearing once. The input for sequencing was peripheral blood, taken after pregnancy. The V gene is TRBV5-1, the J gene TRBJ2-3, with 7 bases aligning to TRBD1. The sequence derives from a female donor in good health, enrolled as a control in a pregnancy study. The CDR3 sequence: CASSLDRGDEDTQYF. The CDR3 DNA sequence: TGCGCCAGCAGCTTGGACAGGGGTGATGAAGATACGCAGTATTTT.